The rows below give T cell receptor beta chains drawn from one sample of a study of blood T cell repertoires in COVID-19. TCRdb keeps only in-frame clones here, not all; method: immunoSEQ multiplex PCR. Of about 130,000 clones listed, around 86% were seen once; the top ten hold roughly 10%. Source material: peripheral blood. The source of these receptors is a man aged 40-55 years with active or convalescent COVID-19. Each CDR3 is given with its conserved first and last residue. A D gene is named only where the DNA matches it firmly. The listing skips clone size in some rows; elsewhere it reads once, few, many or a size class.

CDR3	DNA	V	D	J	size
CAWSVQGQQPQHF	TGTGCCTGGAGTGTGCAGGGCCAGCAGCCCCAGCATTTT	TRBV30	-	TRBJ1-5	-
CASSRTGDGYTF	TGTGCCAGCAGCCGTACAGGGGATGGCTACACCTTC	TRBV6-5	TRBD1	TRBJ1-2	-
CASRGQGFPNEQFF	TGTGCCAGCCGTGGACAGGGATTCCCCAATGAGCAGTTCTTC	TRBV2	TRBD1	TRBJ2-1	-
CASSEFRGGNQPQHF	TGTGCCAGCAGTGAATTCAGGGGGGGCAATCAGCCCCAGCATTTT	TRBV6-1	TRBD1	TRBJ1-5	few
CASSLQTGRYGYTF	TGTGCCAGCAGCCTCCAGACAGGGCGCTATGGCTACACCTTC	TRBV3-1/TRBV3-2	TRBD1	TRBJ1-2	-
CASSFLNTGELFF	TGTGCCAGCAGCTTCTTGAACACCGGGGAGCTGTTTTTT	TRBV7-2	-	TRBJ2-2	once
CASSLRPGVNTGELFF	TGTGCCAGCAGCTTACGCCCGGGGGTGAACACCGGGGAGCTGTTTTTT	TRBV11-3	-	TRBJ2-2	once
CASSFPGQNAAFF	TGTGCCAGCAGCTTTCCGGGACAGAATGCGGCTTTCTTT	TRBV11-2	TRBD1	TRBJ1-1	-
CASSQELTGNRNTEAFF	TGCGCCAGCAGCCAAGAGTTGACAGGGAACCGGAACACTGAAGCTTTCTTT	TRBV4-1	TRBD1	TRBJ1-1	-
CASSLGTSGGPLNNEQFF	TGCGCCAGCAGCTTGGGGACTAGCGGGGGGCCTCTTAACAATGAGCAGTTCTTC	TRBV5-1	TRBD2	TRBJ2-1	-
CASSSPLAGFSYQETQYF	TGTGCCAGCAGCAGCCCCCTAGCGGGGTTCTCGTACCAAGAGACCCAGTACTTC	TRBV5-6	TRBD2	TRBJ2-5	-
CASSLYQVGQPQHF	TGTGCCAGCAGCTTGTATCAGGTCGGTCAGCCCCAGCATTTT	TRBV5-6	-	TRBJ1-5	few
CASRLDMNTEAFF	TGTGCCAGCAGATTGGACATGAACACTGAAGCTTTCTTT	TRBV7-3	-	TRBJ1-1	many
CASSLGTGVQEKLFF	TGTGCCAGCAGCCTAGGGACAGGGGTACAGGAAAAACTGTTTTTT	TRBV5-5	TRBD1	TRBJ1-4	few
CASSERGVNSGNTIYF	TGTGCCAGCAGTGAACGGGGGGTTAACTCTGGAAACACCATATATTTT	TRBV6-1	-	TRBJ1-3	-
CASSIWWGGAQEETQYF	TGTGCCAGTAGTATCTGGTGGGGGGGGGCGCAGGAGGAGACCCAGTACTTC	TRBV19	-	TRBJ2-5	-
CASRGTSGGRNEQFF	TGCGCCAGCAGAGGCACTAGCGGGGGCCGTAATGAGCAGTTCTTC	TRBV10-2	TRBD2	TRBJ2-1	-
CASSPPGLPDEQFF	TGTGCCAGCTCACCACCGGGACTACCCGATGAGCAGTTCTTC	TRBV18	TRBD2	TRBJ2-1	-
CASSPPLGQLNTEAFF	TGTGCCAGCAGCCCGCCTCTCGGACAGCTGAACACTGAAGCTTTCTTT	TRBV5-4	-	TRBJ1-1	-
CASSVDLSSGNTIYF	TGTGCCAGCAGCGTAGATTTGAGCTCTGGAAACACCATATATTTT	TRBV9	-	TRBJ1-3	-
CASSFGLAGGPGSYNEQFF	TGTGCCAGCAGCTTTGGACTAGCGGGGGGGCCGGGTTCCTACAATGAGCAGTTCTTC	TRBV5-8	TRBD2	TRBJ2-1	few
CASSLNGVAGETQYF	TGTGCCAGCAGCTTAAATGGGGTAGCGGGGGAGACCCAGTACTTC	TRBV7-3	TRBD2	TRBJ2-5	-
CASSYSTGENSPLHF	TGTGCCAGCAGTTACTCGACAGGGGAGAATTCACCCCTCCACTTT	TRBV6-6	TRBD1	TRBJ1-6	few
CAWRTKQGANTEAFF	TGTGCCTGGAGGACAAAGCAGGGGGCTAACACTGAAGCTTTCTTT	TRBV30	TRBD1	TRBJ1-1	-